These 32 T cell receptor beta chains were all obtained from the same sample, sequenced in a study of long-term antiretroviral therapy in people with HIV. The authors ran the immunoSEQ assay, v3.0, at survey level. Measured with immunoSEQ multiplex PCR; TCRdb has only the in-frame clones, and not every one. The data hold some 25,000 clones, with around 80% observed a single time. The sequencing here drew on unsorted PBMCs, taken 1.1 years before starting antiretroviral therapy. The receptors here all came from a woman under 40 with HIV.

The gene calls are TRBV28 and TRBJ1-1; D perhaps matches TRBD1 (5 bases). This CDR3 is 12 amino acids long. Germline V CDR1 and CDR2: MDHEN, SYDVKM. Trimming took 4 bases from V and 11 from J, leaving 14 bases between them. CDR3 DNA sequence: TGTGCCAGCAGTTGGGGCCGAGCTTTTGCTTTCTTT. Translation gives CASSWGRAFAFF. The whole variable domain, remainder taken from reference TRBV28 and TRBJ1-1, is DVKVTQSSRYLVKRTGEKVFLECVQDMDHENMFWYRQDPGLGLRLIYFSYDVKMKEKGDIPEGYSVSREKKERFSLILESASTNQTSMYLCASSWGRAFAFFGQGTRLTVV.

CDR3 DNA: TGTGCCAGCAGTTATGGAGGCATGGATACGCAGTATTTT. This gives the protein CASSYGGMDTQYF. The rearrangement joins TRBV6-5 to TRBJ2-3; a weak D match, TRBD2 (5 bases). Trimming left V 3 bases short and J 6 bases short, with 10 bases between. The CDR3 sequence is 13 residues long. Germline CDR1 reads MNHEY; CDR2 reads SVGAGI.

The chain employs TRBV10-3 and TRBJ2-2; D gene ambiguous. The CDR3 is 12 amino acids. Germline values: CDR1 ENHRY, CDR2 SYGVKD. V dropped 6 bases and J dropped 6 bases, with 8 bases sitting between them. The CDR3 sequence: CAISISPGELFF. CDR3 nucleotide sequence: TGTGCCATCAGCATTAGCCCCGGGGAGCTGTTTTTT.

The rearrangement links TRBV5-1 to TRBJ2-5; D may be TRBD1 (7 bases). The CDR3 sequence is 15 residues long. Trimming cost V 7 bases and J 4 bases, with 20 bases left between them. From germline, CDR1 is SGHRS and CDR2 YFSETQ. CDR3 sequence reads: CASAPGFQGGETQYF. Written as DNA, the CDR3 is TGCGCCAGCGCCCCGGGGTTTCAGGGGGGAGAGACCCAGTACTTC.

This sequence joins TRBV2 and TRBJ2-7; D gene uncertain. The CDR3 is 15 amino acids. The germline CDR1 and CDR2 sequences are SNHLY and FYNNEI. The V end was cut by 3 bases, the J end by 4 bases, with 16 bases between. The CDR3 DNA sequence: TGTGCCAGCAGTGATGGGCCTTGGATCGCGTACGAGCAGTACGTC. It is translated as CASSDGPWIAYEQYV.

The chain is built from TRBV7-9 and TRBJ2-3; TRBD1 matches at 8 bases. CDR1 is SEHNR, CDR2 FQNEAQ, per germline (reference sequence). CDR3 length equals 19 residues. Losses at the gene ends were 1 base for V and 11 bases for J; bases not matched to a gene: 23. As DNA, the CDR3 is TGTGCCAGCAGCTTAGTCCAGGGGGCTGATGACCGGGAGTGGAGTGAGCAGTATTTT. It yields the protein CASSLVQGADDREWSEQYF.

This chain connects TRBV6-1 to TRBJ1-5, with 7 bases matching TRBD1. CDR1 and CDR2 from the germline V gene are MNHNS and SASEGT. This CDR3 region has 14 residues. J was trimmed by 5 bases and V by 7 bases; bases with no gene match: 8. CDR3 sequence: CASTQGTEDQPQHF. Here the CDR3 DNA reads TGTGCCAGCACCCAGGGGACAGAAGATCAGCCCCAGCATTTT.

The gene calls are TRBV2 and TRBJ2-7, with D unclear. The CDR3 length is 15 residues. Trimming cost V 0 bases and J 0 bases, with 9 bases left between them. Germline values: CDR1 SNHLY, CDR2 FYNNEI. CDR3 bases: TGTGCCAGCAGTGAAGCAATCCTCACCTCCTACGAGCAGTACGTC. This gives the protein CASSEAILTSYEQYV.

The chain couples TRBV5-1 to TRBJ1-2; D might be TRBD1 (5 bases). Between the trimmed V and J ends, which lost 0 bases and 4 bases, there was a span of 16 bases. Per germline, CDR1 SGHRS and CDR2 YFSETQ. The CDR3 has 16 amino acids. CDR3 nucleotide sequence: TGCGCCAGCAGCTTGGCCAGGGTCGACAGCGGCTATGGCTACACCTTC. Its protein is CASSLARVDSGYGYTF.

The chain carries TRBV29-1 and TRBJ2-6; no clear D. V lost 7 bases to trimming and J lost 0 bases, with 22 bases between them. The CDR3 covers 18 residues. The germline V gene has CDR1 SQVTM and CDR2 ANQGSEA. CDR3 sequence reads: CSALSTGSDVSGANVLTF. In DNA form, the CDR3 reads TGCAGCGCCCTCTCCACGGGCTCCGATGTCTCTGGGGCCAACGTCCTGACTTTC. Using reference TRBV29-1 and TRBJ2-6 for the parts outside the CDR3, the full variable domain is SAVISQKPSRDICQRGTSLTIQCQVDSQVTMMFWYRQQPGQSLTLIATANQGSEATYESGFVIDKFPISRPNLTFSTLTVSNMSPEDSSIYLCSALSTGSDVSGANVLTFGAGSRLTVL.

This chain joins TRBV14 and TRBJ1-1; TRBD1 might be the D (6 bases). The CDR3 is made up of 15 amino acids. Trimming took 1 base from V and 4 from J, leaving 13 bases between them. Germline values: CDR1 SGHDN, CDR2 FVKESK. The CDR3 region is CASSQARGRSTEAFF. The DNA for the CDR3 is TGTGCCAGCAGCCAAGCCAGGGGAAGAAGCACTGAAGCTTTCTTT.

The chain carries TRBV2 and TRBJ2-6; a weak D match, TRBD1 (5 bases). The V and J ends lost 5 bases and 2 bases respectively, with 13 bases between them. Germline values: CDR1 SNHLY, CDR2 FYNNEI. The CDR3 covers 16 residues. The CDR3 spells CASSLGRGTGANVLTF. The CDR3 nucleotides are TGTGCCAGCAGTTTGGGAAGGGGAACTGGGGCCAACGTCCTGACTTTC.

This chain joins TRBV5-1 and TRBJ2-1; 7 bases agree with TRBD1. Germline lookup yields CDR1 SGHRS and CDR2 YFSETQ. CDR3 length: 13 amino acids. V shed 6 bases and J 4 bases; nucleotides not matched to a gene: 4. As DNA, the CDR3 is TGCGCCAGCAATAGGGACAGTTACAATGAGCAGTTCTTC. The encoded protein is CASNRDSYNEQFF.

The rearrangement joins TRBV2 to TRBJ2-3; 7 bases match TRBD2. The CDR3 is 13 residues long. Germline loops: CDR1 SNHLY, CDR2 FYNNEI. The ends lost 6 bases at V and 1 base at J; junction bases unmatched: 1. The CDR3 coding sequence is TGTGCCAGCAGAACTAGCGGCACAGATACGCAGTATTTT. It translates to CASRTSGTDTQYF.

This rearrangement joins TRBV6-1 to TRBJ1-3; 9 bases line up with TRBD1. The trim removed 4 bases at V and 3 bases at J, leaving 13 bases unmatched. The germline V gene has CDR1 MNHNS and CDR2 SASEGT. The CDR3 totals 18 residues. The chain's CDR3 is CASSADQKQGAVGNTIYF. DNA for the CDR3: TGTGCCAGCAGTGCAGACCAGAAACAGGGGGCAGTTGGAAACACCATATATTTT.

This clone was found a few times. The V and J genes are TRBV27 and TRBJ1-5; maybe TRBD1 (5 bases). Trimming took off 5 bases at V and 7 bases at J, with 9 bases between the two ends. The CDR3 covers 12 residues. Germline V gene sequence: CDR1 MNHEY, CDR2 SMNVEV (reference sequence). CDR3 protein: CASSTGSQPQHF. CDR3 bases: TGTGCCAGCAGTACAGGATCACAGCCCCAGCATTTT.

This clone was detected only a few times. The genes are TRBV6-4 and TRBJ1-1; D not resolved. Germline loops: CDR1 MRHNA, CDR2 SNTAGT. V was trimmed by 7 bases and J by 2 bases, leaving 17 bases between them. The CDR3 covers 15 residues. The CDR3 sequence: CASMPDRGRNTEAFF. In DNA, the CDR3 is TGTGCCAGCATGCCCGACCGGGGAAGAAACACTGAAGCTTTCTTT.

The genes are TRBV30 and TRBJ1-5; TRBD1 is a possible D gene (6 bases). The germline V gene encodes CDR1 GTSNPN and CDR2 SVGIG (reference sequence). The CDR3 spans 13 residues. Between the trimmed V and J ends, which lost 4 bases and 6 bases, there was a span of 13 bases. The CDR3 loop is CAWKPQGFQPQHF. The CDR3 nucleotides are TGTGCCTGGAAACCTCAGGGGTTTCAGCCCCAGCATTTT. Full variable domain (rest looked up from reference TRBV30 and TRBJ1-5): SQTIHQWPATLVQPVGSPLSLECTVEGTSNPNLYWYRQAAGRGLQLLFYSVGIGQISSEVPQNLSASRPQDRQFILSSKKLLLSDSGFYLCAWKPQGFQPQHFGDGTRLSIL.

The V and J genes are TRBV30 and TRBJ2-7, with a tentative D call TRBD2 (5 bases). The V gene's germline CDR1 is GTSNPN and CDR2 SVGIG (reference sequence). Trimming stripped 0 bases from V and 2 bases from J, with 14 bases between. The CDR3 is 15 amino acids. CDR3 sequence reads: CAWSVPRRGTYEQYF. The CDR3 DNA sequence: TGTGCCTGGAGTGTACCAAGACGGGGAACCTACGAGCAGTACTTC. Full variable domain (rest looked up from reference TRBV30 and TRBJ2-7): SQTIHQWPATLVQPVGSPLSLECTVEGTSNPNLYWYRQAAGRGLQLLFYSVGIGQISSEVPQNLSASRPQDRQFILSSKKLLLSDSGFYLCAWSVPRRGTYEQYFGPGTRLTVT.

This chain connects TRBV7-9 to TRBJ2-7; possible D gene TRBD1, 6 bases. This CDR3 has 15 amino acids. CDR1 is SEHNR and CDR2 is FQNEAQ in the germline V gene (reference sequence). CDR3 in amino acids: CASSVAGTSGYEQYV. DNA for the CDR3: TGTGCCAGCAGCGTAGCCGGGACATCCGGCTACGAGCAGTACGTC.

The rearrangement uses TRBV7-6 and TRBJ1-3; D unclear. Germline V gives CDR1 SGHVS, CDR2 FNYEAQ. The V gene lost 4 bases and the J gene lost 1 base, with 11 bases spanning the gap. This CDR3 has 15 residues. DNA of the CDR3: TGTGCCAGCAGCTACCCCGGGTTGTCTGGAAACACCATATATTTT. Its translation: CASSYPGLSGNTIYF.

Regarding this clone: The sample has other DNA sequences that encode this CDR3 too. The chain combines TRBV5-6 with TRBJ2-3; 11 nucleotides agree with TRBD2. CDR3 length: 15 residues. Germline CDR1 SGHDT, CDR2 YYEEEE. V dropped 0 bases and J dropped 5; count of bases not matched to a gene: 2. The CDR3: CASSLVSGGVDTQYF. In DNA, the CDR3 is TGTGCCAGCAGCTTGGTTAGCGGGGGGGTAGATACGCAGTATTTT.

The chain employs TRBV6-1 and TRBJ1-1; TRBD1 is a possible D gene (5 bases). CDR1 MNHNS and CDR2 SASEGT come from the germline V gene. The CDR3 covers 15 residues. Trimming took 1 base from V and 2 from J, leaving 11 bases between them. The DNA for the CDR3 is TGTGCCAGCAGTGAAGACGCCGGGGGAAACACTGAAGCTTTCTTT. It specifies CASSEDAGGNTEAFF.

The chain is built from TRBV12-5 and TRBJ2-5; unclear D gene. Germline CDR1 reads LGHNT; CDR2 reads FRNRAP. Trimming removed 6 bases at V and 5 bases at J, with 7 bases between. CDR3 size: 11 residues. The CDR3 loop is CASGAVETQYF. CDR3 nucleotides: TGTGCTAGTGGGGCAGTCGAGACCCAGTACTTC.

The chain carries TRBV2 and TRBJ2-1; the match to TRBD2 covers 10 bases. Germline V gene data show CDR1 as SNHLY and CDR2 as FYNNEI. Trimming at V came to 2 bases and at J to 2 bases, leaving 0 bases not matched to a gene. The CDR3 is 15 residues long. The CDR3 sequence: CASSETSGAYNEQFF. The CDR3 DNA reads as TGTGCCAGCAGTGAAACTAGCGGGGCCTACAATGAGCAGTTCTTC.

This clone was found a few times. The chain couples TRBV6-1 to TRBJ1-3; D unclear. Germline CDR1 MNHNS, CDR2 SASEGT. V was trimmed by 4 bases and J by 0 bases, leaving 7 bases between them. The CDR3 consists of 14 residues. CDR3 sequence (DNA): TGTGCCAGCAGTGTAAAGAGCTCTGGAAACACCATATATTTT. This encodes CASSVKSSGNTIYF.

The J gene is TRBJ2-3, the V gene TRBV7-8; TRBD2 is a possible D gene (5 bases). This CDR3 is 13 amino acids long. The V end was cut by 5 bases, the J end by 5 bases, with 11 bases between. Germline V gives CDR1 SGHVS, CDR2 FQNEAQ. CDR3: CASSRSEIDTQYF. The CDR3 nucleotides read TGTGCCAGCAGCCGTAGCGAAATAGATACGCAGTATTTT.

The V call is TRBV5-6, the J call TRBJ1-2; TRBD1 matches 9 bases. Germline CDR1 SGHDT, CDR2 YYEEEE. The CDR3 runs 15 residues. With 4 bases clipped from V and 0 bases from J, the junction kept 4 bases outside the gene matches. CDR3 protein: CASSLGTGSNYGYTF. CDR3 sequence (DNA): TGTGCCAGCAGCCTTGGGACAGGGTCTAACTATGGCTACACCTTC.

The chain is built from TRBV6-6 and TRBJ2-2; D assignment may be TRBD1 or TRBD2 (5 bases each). Germline CDR1 and CDR2: MNHNY and SVGAGI (reference sequence). CDR3 length: 15 amino acids. V was cut by 5 bases and J by 3 bases, with 13 bases left in between. The CDR3 nucleotides read TGTGCCAGCAGTCGACAGCGAGGGGACACCGGGGAGCTGTTTTTT. As protein: CASSRQRGDTGELFF.

CDR3 loop: CASSDSQDQGYTF. In DNA form, the CDR3 reads TGTGCCAGCAGTGACTCCCAGGATCAAGGCTACACCTTC. The rearrangement links TRBV6-4 to TRBJ1-2; D gene uncertain. There are 13 residues in the CDR3. Trimming removed 0 bases from V and 8 bases from J, with 10 bases in between. Germline V gene lookup returns CDR1 MRHNA and CDR2 SNTAGT.

This rearrangement joins TRBV6-5 to TRBJ2-5; 12 bases are shared with TRBD2. Germline loops: CDR1 MNHEY, CDR2 SVGAGI. With 6 bases clipped from V and 4 bases from J, the junction kept 3 bases outside the gene matches. There are 14 residues in the CDR3. In DNA, the CDR3 is TGTGCCAGCAGACTAGCGGGGGGAAGAGAGACCCAGTACTTC. This codes for CASRLAGGRETQYF.

The genes are TRBV5-4 and TRBJ2-1, with D maybe TRBD2 (6 bases). Germline V gene sequence: CDR1 SGHNT, CDR2 YYREEE (reference sequence). V lost 5 bases to trimming and J lost 0 bases, with 15 bases between them. The CDR3 length is 16 residues. In DNA form, the CDR3 reads TGTGCCAGCAGAGCCGGGACTTTCGGCTCCTACAATGAGCAGTTCTTC. It translates to CASRAGTFGSYNEQFF.